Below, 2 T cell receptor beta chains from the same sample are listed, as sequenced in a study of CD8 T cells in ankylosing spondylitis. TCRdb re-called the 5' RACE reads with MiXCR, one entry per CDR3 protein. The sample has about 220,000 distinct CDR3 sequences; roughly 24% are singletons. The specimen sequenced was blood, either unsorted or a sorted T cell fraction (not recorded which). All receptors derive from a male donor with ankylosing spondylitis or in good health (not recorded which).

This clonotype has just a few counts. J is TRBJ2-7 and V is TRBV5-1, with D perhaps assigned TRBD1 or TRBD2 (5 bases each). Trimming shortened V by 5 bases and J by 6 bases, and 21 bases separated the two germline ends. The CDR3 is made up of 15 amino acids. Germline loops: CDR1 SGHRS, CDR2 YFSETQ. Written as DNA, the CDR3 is TGCGCCAGCAGTTCTACCGGGACCGTACTCTCCGAGCAGTACTTC. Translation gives CASSSTGTVLSEQYF.

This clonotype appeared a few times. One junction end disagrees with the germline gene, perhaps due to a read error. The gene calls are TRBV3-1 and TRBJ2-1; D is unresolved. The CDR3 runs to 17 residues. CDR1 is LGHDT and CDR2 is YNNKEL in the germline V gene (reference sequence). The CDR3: CASCHLDKGLKYNEQFF. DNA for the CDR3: TGTGCCAGCTGCCACCTAGATAAAGGGTTGAAATACAATGAGCAGTTCTTC.